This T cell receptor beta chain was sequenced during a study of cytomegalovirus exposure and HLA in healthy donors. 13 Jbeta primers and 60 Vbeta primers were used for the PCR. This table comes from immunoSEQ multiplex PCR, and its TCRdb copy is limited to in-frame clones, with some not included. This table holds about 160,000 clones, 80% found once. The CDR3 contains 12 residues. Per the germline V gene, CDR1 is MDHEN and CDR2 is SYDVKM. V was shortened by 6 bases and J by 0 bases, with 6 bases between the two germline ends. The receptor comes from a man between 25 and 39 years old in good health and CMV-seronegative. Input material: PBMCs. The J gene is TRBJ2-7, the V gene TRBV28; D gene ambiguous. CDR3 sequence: CASRTSSYEQYF. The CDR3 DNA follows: TGTGCCAGCAGAACAAGCTCCTACGAGCAGTACTTC. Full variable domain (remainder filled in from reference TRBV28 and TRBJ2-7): DVKVTQSSRYLVKRTGEKVFLECVQDMDHENMFWYRQDPGLGLRLIYFSYDVKMKEKGDIPEGYSVSREKKERFSLILESASTNQTSMYLCASRTSSYEQYFGPGTRLTVT.